This T cell receptor (beta chain) derives from a study of shared clonotypes between healthy human individuals. Findings of the study overall: Relative to their counterparts shared across all four donors, non-shared clonotypes exhibited diminished generation probabilities.

The assay was immunoSEQ multiplex PCR, and TCRdb's table has in-frame clones only and misses some. This sample has roughly 2,500,000 clones; 93% occur once, and the top ten carry 0.36%. Worth noting for this clone: The antigen is not known.

The CDR3 loop spans 15 amino acids. Germline CDR1 reads MDHEN; CDR2 reads SYDVKM. The V end was cut by 10 bases, the J end by 2 bases, with 18 bases between. This chain connects TRBV28 to TRBJ2-1; D is unclear. The TCR sequence derives from a man younger than 35 in good health. Some clones in this sample may be carry-over from other donors' samples. Sequencing input: naive CD4+ T cells from PBMCs. Subset denoted: CD45RA+ positively selected. The CDR3 reads CATKRAGPTYNEQFF. The CDR3 DNA follows: TGTGCCACTAAACGAGCCGGTCCTACCTACAATGAGCAGTTCTTC. The entire variable domain, with the rest obtained from reference TRBV28 and TRBJ2-1, is as follows: DVKVTQSSRYLVKRTGEKVFLECVQDMDHENMFWYRQDPGLGLRLIYFSYDVKMKEKGDIPEGYSVSREKKERFSLILESASTNQTSMYLCATKRAGPTYNEQFFGPGTRLTVL.